A single sample is the source of the 11 T cell receptor beta chains below, sequenced in a study of CXCR3-negative and CXCR3-positive naive CD8 T cells. The libraries of TRB cDNA were prepared using 5' RACE with UMI labels. From the 5' RACE reads, TCRdb lists one entry per CDR3 protein and no DNA. The listing contains about 58,000 distinct CDR3 sequences. What was sequenced was naive CXCR3- CD8+ T cells from blood. As to subset: CD45RO-CCR7+CD27+CD95- naive CD8+ T cells lacking CXCR3 (TNR3-). The receptor set was obtained from a human donor in good health. Some clones in this sample may be carry-over from other donors' samples.

CDR3 residues: CASSLVAGGGEQFF. This rearrangement joins TRBV12-3 or TRBV12-4 to TRBJ2-1; the TCRdb D gene call, TRBD1, has no DNA to confirm it. The CDR3 consists of 14 residues.

CDR3 in amino acids: CASSTPGQGWETQYF. The chain couples TRBV19 to TRBJ2-5; TCRdb lists TRBD1, though no DNA is available to test this call. Germline CDR1 is LNHDA and CDR2 is SQIVND (reference sequence). This CDR3 region has 15 residues.

The chain recombines TRBV28 with TRBJ1-2; the TRBD1 assignment by TCRdb is unverifiable without DNA. Germline CDR1 is MDHEN and CDR2 is SYDVKM. The CDR3 spans 19 residues. CDR3: CASTPSWGSYQLANHGYTF.

The J gene is TRBJ1-5, the V gene TRBV15; the TCRdb call, TRBD1, lacks DNA for checking. Germline CDR1 is LNHNV and CDR2 is YYDKDF (reference sequence). The CDR3 covers 19 residues. Here the CDR3 reads CATSRESRDRFFVGQPQHF.

The J gene is TRBJ1-2, the V gene TRBV10-2. The CDR3 spans 12 residues. The V gene's germline CDR1 is WSHSY and CDR2 SAAADI. The CDR3 spells CASSDSFYGYTF.

This rearrangement joins TRBV7-6 to TRBJ2-1; the D call of TRBD2 rests on TCRdb alone, since no DNA is present to check it. CDR1 is SGHVS, CDR2 FNYEAQ, per germline. The CDR3 has 15 amino acids. CDR3 in amino acids: CASSLLSSGGDEQFF.

This chain connects TRBV6-2 or TRBV6-3 to TRBJ2-7; TCRdb's D call, TRBD1, is unchecked because there is no DNA. The CDR3 consists of 13 residues. Germline-derived CDR1 and CDR2 are MNHEY and SVGEGT. CDR3 residues: CASRTGGPYEQYF.

The V call is TRBV27, the J call TRBJ2-7; TCRdb's assignment of TRBD1 cannot be checked, as there is no DNA. Germline-derived CDR1 and CDR2 are MNHEY and SMNVEV (reference sequence). This CDR3 contains 14 residues. CDR3 in amino acids: CASSLRQEVGEQYF.

This chain uses TRBV21-1 with TRBJ1-2. TRBV21-1 is shown as a pseudogene. This CDR3 spans 13 amino acids. Here the CDR3 reads CASSTHGGGGYTF.

The genes are TRBV20-1 and TRBJ2-7. CDR3 length equals 13 residues. Germline V gives CDR1 DFQATT, CDR2 SNEGSKA (reference sequence). The CDR3 loop reads CSARSGDSYEQYF.

This sequence joins TRBV4-2 and TRBJ2-7; TCRdb picks TRBD1, but there is no DNA to check that call. Per the germline V gene, CDR1 is LGHNA and CDR2 is YNFKEQ. The CDR3 has 14 amino acids. CDR3: CASNSGGGTREQYF.